This T cell receptor (beta chain) came from a study of blood T cell repertoires in COVID-19. The sample holds one count of this clone. Authors' processing steps: Amplification from reference gene primers served as the basis for estimated nucleated cell counts. Profiled with immunoSEQ multiplex PCR; TCRdb holds only in-frame clones, not every one. For V, J and clone size, that table is used; D and trimming come from the DNA. The sample includes about 140,000 clones, roughly 80% seen only once; the top ten take approximately 9%. Germline values: CDR1 GTSNPN, CDR2 SVGIG (reference sequence). The CDR3 sequence is 12 residues long.

This chain uses TRBV30 with TRBJ1-4, with 8 bases that match TRBD1. The sequence was collected from a woman between 50 and 59 years old with active or convalescent COVID-19. Input material: peripheral blood. This CDR3 reads CARGTGGEKLFF. The CDR3 bases are TGTGCTAGGGGGACAGGTGGTGAAAAACTGTTTTTT.